The 30 T cell receptor beta chains listed next were all sequenced from one sample in a study of PD-1 blockade in classical Hodgkin lymphoma. Clones were sequenced by immunoSEQ multiplex PCR, and TCRdb holds only the in-frame ones, with some missing. The data hold 20,000 to 25,000 clones, with about 94% observed a single time. The time point here: newly diagnosed, previously untreated cHL patient sample. The sequenced sample was peripheral blood mononuclear cells (PBMCs). The receptor set was obtained from a human donor with classical Hodgkin lymphoma.

The rearrangement joins TRBV2 to TRBJ2-1; D gene ambiguous. The CDR3 is 17 residues long. Germline CDR1 is SNHLY and CDR2 is FYNNEI. Trimming pared 1 base from V and 2 bases from J, leaving 15 bases between. Here the CDR3 reads CASSEVFPRGPYNEQFF. CDR3 coding DNA: TGTGCCAGCAGTGAAGTCTTTCCGCGTGGGCCCTACAATGAGCAGTTCTTC.

The chain joins TRBV5-1 to TRBJ2-5, with TRBD1 matching over 9 bases. This CDR3 is built from 16 residues. The J segment lost 5 bases and the V segment lost 1 base, leaving 9 bases of the junction unmatched. Germline CDR1 is SGHRS and CDR2 is YFSETQ. CDR3: CASSLMGQGEGETQYF. The DNA of the CDR3 is TGCGCCAGCAGCTTGATGGGACAGGGCGAAGGGGAGACCCAGTACTTC.

This chain links TRBV19 with TRBJ2-7; 8 nucleotides match TRBD1. The CDR3 extends over 15 amino acids. From germline, CDR1 is LNHDA and CDR2 SQIVND (reference sequence). V lost 3 bases to trimming and J lost 3 bases; unmatched junction nucleotides: 7. CDR3 loop: CASSIPGQGYYEQYF. For the CDR3, the DNA is TGTGCCAGTAGTATCCCCGGACAGGGTTACTACGAGCAGTACTTC.

V and J are TRBV5-1 and TRBJ2-3; D is ambiguous. The CDR3 length is 14 residues. Germline V gene lookup returns CDR1 SGHRS and CDR2 YFSETQ. Trimming took 4 bases from V and 3 from J, leaving 12 bases between them. CDR3 nucleotide sequence: TGCGCCAGCAGCCCCGAATTGTGGACAGATACGCAGTATTTT. Protein sequence: CASSPELWTDTQYF.

The chain is built from TRBV7-2 and TRBJ2-3; TRBD2 aligns across 15 bases. The V and J ends lost 6 bases and 6 bases, in that order; junction bases with no gene match: 10. CDR3 length: 17 amino acids. Per germline, CDR1 SGHTA and CDR2 FQGNSA. The CDR3 here is CASRIGLAGGLGDTQYF. The CDR3 region has the DNA TGTGCCAGCAGAATTGGACTAGCGGGGGGGCTAGGGGATACGCAGTATTTT. Variable domain in full (rest from reference TRBV7-2 and TRBJ2-3): GAGVSQSPSNKVTEKGKDVELRCDPISGHTALYWYRQSLGQGLEFLIYFQGNSAPDKSGLPSDRFSAERTGGSVSTLTIQRTQQEDSAVYLCASRIGLAGGLGDTQYFGPGTRLTVL.

The rearrangement joins TRBV7-2 to TRBJ2-3; D possibly corresponds to TRBD2 (6 bases). The ends were cut back, 3 bases at V and 1 base at J, with 8 bases in the middle. The CDR3 loop spans 14 amino acids. Germline CDR1 reads SGHTA; CDR2 reads FQGNSA. CDR3 region: CASSLSGGTDTQYF. As DNA, the CDR3 is TGTGCCAGCAGCTTGTCGGGGGGCACAGATACGCAGTATTTT. Full variable domain (missing parts from reference TRBV7-2 and TRBJ2-3): GAGVSQSPSNKVTEKGKDVELRCDPISGHTALYWYRQSLGQGLEFLIYFQGNSAPDKSGLPSDRFSAERTGGSVSTLTIQRTQQEDSAVYLCASSLSGGTDTQYFGPGTRLTVL.

The V call is TRBV7-6, the J call TRBJ1-1; the match to TRBD1 covers 11 bases. V shed 4 bases, J shed 5 bases, and the junction held 6 bases outside the gene matches. Looked up from germline, CDR1 is SGHVS and CDR2 is FNYEAQ. This CDR3 has 15 residues. The CDR3 region is CASSSPDRGRTEAFF. The CDR3 DNA is TGTGCCAGCAGCTCCCCGGACAGGGGGCGGACTGAAGCTTTCTTT. The full variable domain, completed using reference TRBV7-6 and TRBJ1-1, is GAGVSQSPRYKVTKRGQDVALRCDPISGHVSLYWYRQALGQGPEFLTYFNYEAQQDKSGLPNDRFSAERPEGSISTLTIQRTEQRDSAMYRCASSSPDRGRTEAFFGQGTRLTVV.

This chain uses TRBV20-1 with TRBJ2-3; no reliable D call. This CDR3 has 11 amino acids. Trimming removed 3 bases from V and 6 bases from J, with 7 bases in between. The germline V gene encodes CDR1 DFQATT and CDR2 SNEGSKA (reference sequence). As DNA, the CDR3 is TGCAGTGCTAGTGCAGACGATACGCAGTATTTT. Translation gives CSASADDTQYF.

The J gene is TRBJ2-2, the V gene TRBV5-4; 8 bases are shared with TRBD2. From germline, CDR1 is SGHNT and CDR2 YYREEE (reference sequence). This CDR3 is built from 15 residues. V lost 6 bases to trimming and J lost 4 bases; unmatched junction nucleotides: 8. CDR3 protein: CASTRGGQVTGELFF. As DNA, the CDR3 is TGTGCCAGCACCCGCGGGGGGCAGGTCACCGGGGAGCTGTTTTTT.

In nucleotides, the CDR3 is TGCGCCAGCAGCCGTGACAGGTGGCCGAATTCACCCCTCCACTTT. Its translation is CASSRDRWPNSPLHF. V is TRBV4-3 and J is TRBJ1-6; D may be TRBD1 (6 bases). CDR3 length: 15 amino acids. The germline V gene encodes CDR1 LGHNA and CDR2 YSLEER. Trimming stripped 4 bases from V and 7 bases from J, with 14 bases between.

The chain recombines TRBV7-2 with TRBJ2-3, with D possibly matching TRBD1 (7 bases). Deletions cut 3 bases from V and 4 bases from J, with 11 bases between. The length of the CDR3 is 14 residues. The germline gives CDR1 SGHTA, CDR2 FQGNSA. CDR3 region: CASSFGGGADTQYF. The DNA of the CDR3 is TGTGCCAGCAGCTTCGGAGGGGGCGCAGATACGCAGTATTTT. The full variable domain, with the rest looked up from reference TRBV7-2 and TRBJ2-3, is GAGVSQSPSNKVTEKGKDVELRCDPISGHTALYWYRQSLGQGLEFLIYFQGNSAPDKSGLPSDRFSAERTGGSVSTLTIQRTQQEDSAVYLCASSFGGGADTQYFGPGTRLTVL.

CDR3 protein: CSALSRTGWHTGELFF. The CDR3 nucleotides read TGCAGCGCCCTCAGCCGGACAGGGTGGCACACCGGGGAGCTGTTTTTT. The chain joins TRBV29-1 to TRBJ2-2; 8 bases are a match to TRBD1. V lost 7 bases and J lost 3; bases outside the gene matches: 13. Germline CDR1 and CDR2: SQVTM and ANQGSEA. The CDR3 sequence is 16 residues long.

This chain joins TRBV6-6 and TRBJ1-5; D remains unclear. Trimming left V 4 bases short and J 4 bases short, with 17 bases between. CDR1 is MNHNY and CDR2 is SVGAGI in the germline V gene (reference sequence). The CDR3 is 16 amino acids. The DNA of the CDR3 is TGTGCCAGCAGTTTCTCATTCGTTGAGGCGAATCAGCCCCAGCATTTT. Translating it yields CASSFSFVEANQPQHF.

The genes are TRBV27 and TRBJ2-7; TRBD1 matches 8 bases. The CDR3 consists of 15 residues. CDR1 and CDR2 (germline): MNHEY, SMNVEV (reference sequence). The J segment lost 0 bases and the V segment lost 6 bases, leaving 7 bases of the junction unmatched. The CDR3 DNA reads as TGTGCCAGCAGGAGGGGACAGGAGAGCTCCTACGAGCAGTACTTC. Translated: CASRRGQESSYEQYF.

The chain uses TRBV5-6 and TRBJ1-4; perhaps TRBD1 as D (6 bases). Germline values: CDR1 SGHDT, CDR2 YYEEEE. Trimming took 3 bases from V and 0 from J, leaving 12 bases between them. The CDR3 is made up of 16 amino acids. The CDR3 DNA is TGTGCCAGCAGCTACTTAGGGGGGGCAACTAATGAAAAACTGTTTTTT. Its protein is CASSYLGGATNEKLFF.

V gene TRBV6-5 combines with J gene TRBJ1-2; D uncertain. V was clipped by 5 bases and J by 4 bases, with 14 bases between them. Germline loops: CDR1 MNHEY, CDR2 SVGAGI. CDR3 length: 14 residues. The CDR3 nucleotides read TGTGCCAGCAGTAGTAGTAGAAAGACCTATGGCTACACCTTC. Protein sequence: CASSSSRKTYGYTF.

V is TRBV10-3 and J is TRBJ1-2, with D maybe TRBD1 (5 bases). CDR3 length: 13 amino acids. With 3 bases removed from V and 3 bases from J, the gap between germline ends came to 8 bases. Per germline, CDR1 ENHRY and CDR2 SYGVKD. The DNA of the CDR3 is TGTGCCATCAGTGAAGGGACGGACTATGGCTACACCTTC. It yields the protein CAISEGTDYGYTF.

This clone was picked up one time. CDR3 DNA sequence: TGTGCCAGCAGCGTCCACTACTCTGGAAACACCATATATTTT. Protein: CASSVHYSGNTIYF. The chain recombines TRBV9 with TRBJ1-3, with D unresolved. The CDR3 extends over 14 amino acids. Trimming took 2 bases from V and 0 from J, leaving 6 bases between them. Germline V gene sequence: CDR1 SGDLS, CDR2 YYNGEE.

This rearrangement joins TRBV7-9 to TRBJ1-5; 7 nucleotides line up with TRBD1. J gave up 2 bases and V 8 bases, and 3 bases lay outside the gene matches. In germline, CDR1 is SEHNR, CDR2 FQNEAQ (reference sequence). The CDR3 sequence is 13 residues long. The CDR3 DNA reads TGTGCCAGCCAGACAGGGCGCAATCAGCCCCAGCATTTT. As protein: CASQTGRNQPQHF.

V gene TRBV2 combines with J gene TRBJ2-1, with 11 bases lining up with TRBD2. J gave up 10 bases and V 2 bases, and 4 bases lay outside the gene matches. This CDR3 is built from 14 residues. Looked up from germline, CDR1 is SNHLY and CDR2 is FYNNEI. CDR3 nucleotide sequence: TGTGCCAGCAGTGAATTACTAGCGGGGGAAGAGCAGTTCTTC. It is translated as CASSELLAGEEQFF. The whole variable domain, remainder taken from reference TRBV2 and TRBJ2-1, is EPEVTQTPSHQVTQMGQEVILRCVPISNHLYFYWYRQILGQKVEFLVSFYNNEISEKSEIFDDQFSVERPDGSNFTLKIRSTKLEDSAMYFCASSELLAGEEQFFGPGTRLTVL.

V is TRBV10-3 and J is TRBJ2-2, with D tentatively TRBD1 (5 bases). Germline assignment: CDR1 ENHRY and CDR2 SYGVKD. The CDR3 extends over 14 amino acids. V was pared by 10 bases and J by 1 base, with 13 bases between. Written as DNA, the CDR3 is TGTGCCACTCTAGGGGTCGGGAACACCGGGGAGCTGTTTTTT. Amino acids: CATLGVGNTGELFF.

V usage is TRBV5-8 and J usage is TRBJ2-1, with D perhaps matching TRBD1 (6 bases). CDR3 length: 16 amino acids. The germline V gene has CDR1 SGHTS and CDR2 YDEGEE. V lost 1 base and J 4 bases, leaving 15 bases between the germline ends. The CDR3 loop reads CASSLSGAGLYNEQFF. The CDR3 nucleotides read TGTGCCAGCAGCTTGTCAGGGGCCGGATTATACAATGAGCAGTTCTTC.

This clone was detected only a few times. The rearrangement links TRBV5-4 to TRBJ2-7; the match to TRBD1 covers 8 bases. V was pared by 4 bases and J by 4 bases, with 7 bases of the junction left unmatched. Per germline, CDR1 SGHNT and CDR2 YYREEE (reference sequence). The CDR3 is 14 residues long. The CDR3 DNA follows: TGTGCCAGCAGCATAGGGACAGGAGAATACGAGCAGTACTTC. This gives the protein CASSIGTGEYEQYF. The full variable domain, in which reference TRBV5-4 and TRBJ2-7 provide the parts outside the CDR3, is ETGVTQSPTHLIKTRGQQVTLRCSSQSGHNTVSWYQQALGQGPQFIFQYYREEENGRGNFPPRFSGLQFPNYSSELNVNALELDDSALYLCASSIGTGEYEQYFGPGTRLTVT.

The chain employs TRBV19 and TRBJ1-2; 7 nucleotides align to TRBD1. The J segment lost 6 bases and the V segment lost 0 bases, leaving 4 bases of the junction unmatched. The length of the CDR3 is 14 residues. Germline V lookup: CDR1 LNHDA, CDR2 SQIVND (reference sequence). The CDR3 loop is CASSIDRTGDGYTF. Written as DNA, the CDR3 is TGTGCCAGTAGTATAGATCGGACAGGAGATGGCTACACCTTC.

In this sample, this clone turned up once. The V and J genes are TRBV5-1 and TRBJ2-3; perhaps TRBD1 as D (6 bases). V dropped 4 bases and J dropped 9 bases, with 18 bases sitting between them. This CDR3 is built from 14 residues. Germline CDR1 is SGHRS and CDR2 is YFSETQ. The CDR3 region is CASSPLGASGTQYF. The CDR3 DNA sequence: TGCGCCAGCAGCCCTCTGGGGGCATCAGGGACGCAGTATTTT.

The chain is built from TRBV18 and TRBJ1-1; D not resolved. The CDR3 totals 13 residues. Trimming cost V 3 bases and J 1 base, with 6 bases left between them. Germline loops: CDR1 KGHSH, CDR2 LQKENI. CDR3 nucleotides: TGTGCCAGCTCACCCCCAGGGAACACTGAAGCTTTCTTT. Its translation is CASSPPGNTEAFF.

The chain joins TRBV5-8 to TRBJ1-2; D is unresolved. CDR1 and CDR2 from the germline V gene are SGHTS and YDEGEE. CDR3 length: 12 amino acids. Trimming stripped 1 base from V and 7 bases from J, with 8 bases between. The CDR3 spells CASSLFTAGYTF. DNA for the CDR3: TGTGCCAGCAGCTTGTTCACGGCTGGCTACACCTTC.

This chain connects TRBV9 to TRBJ2-7, with D hard to call. The CDR3 covers 14 residues. In germline, CDR1 is SGDLS, CDR2 YYNGEE. Trimming pared 4 bases from V and 5 bases from J, leaving 16 bases between. The DNA of the CDR3 is TGTGCCAGCAGCAGGGCCCTCCACACTCACGAGCAGTACTTC. As protein: CASSRALHTHEQYF.

This chain connects TRBV11-2 to TRBJ2-3, with 8 bases lining up with TRBD2. The CDR3 runs 15 residues. V gave up 1 base and J gave up 3 bases; unmatched junction bases: 3. Germline CDR1 is SGHAT and CDR2 is FQNNGV. The CDR3 loop reads CASSLVAGWTDTQYF. CDR3 coding DNA: TGTGCCAGCAGCTTAGTAGCGGGGTGGACAGATACGCAGTATTTT.

The chain couples TRBV5-6 to TRBJ2-5; 13 nucleotides match TRBD2. This CDR3 contains 18 residues. In germline, CDR1 is SGHDT, CDR2 YYEEEE. J was trimmed by 3 bases and V by 4 bases; bases with no gene match: 12. The CDR3 DNA sequence: TGTGCCAGCAGCCTAGGAGGACTAGCGGGGGAAGGGGAAGAGACCCAGTACTTC. Translated, it gives CASSLGGLAGEGEETQYF.